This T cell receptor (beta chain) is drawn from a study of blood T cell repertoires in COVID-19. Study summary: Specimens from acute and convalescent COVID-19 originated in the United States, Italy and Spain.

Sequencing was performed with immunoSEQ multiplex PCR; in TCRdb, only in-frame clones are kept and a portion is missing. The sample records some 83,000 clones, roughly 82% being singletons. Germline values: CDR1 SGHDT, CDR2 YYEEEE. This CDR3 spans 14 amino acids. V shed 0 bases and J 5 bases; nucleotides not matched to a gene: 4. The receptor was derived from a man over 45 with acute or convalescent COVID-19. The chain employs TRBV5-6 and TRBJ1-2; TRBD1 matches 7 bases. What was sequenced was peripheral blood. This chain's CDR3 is CASSLARGWYGYTF. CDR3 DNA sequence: TGTGCCAGCAGCTTGGCCAGGGGGTGGTATGGCTACACCTTC.